Reported below is one T cell receptor beta chain. This sample stems from a study of cytomegalovirus exposure and HLA in healthy donors. After removal of 4 bases from V and 4 bases from J, the junction contained 7 bases not matched to a gene. Germline V gives CDR1 SGHKS, CDR2 YYEKEE (reference sequence). The CDR3 is made up of 15 amino acids. PCR involved 60 Vbeta and 13 Jbeta primers. TCRdb's copy holds only in-frame clones and misses some; the assay was immunoSEQ multiplex PCR. Its table records roughly 140,000 clones. This chain uses TRBV5-5 with TRBJ2-2; the match to TRBD2 covers 7 bases. This receptor was obtained from a man in his forties in good health and CMV-seronegative. The sample was PBMCs. The CDR3 sequence: CASSAGTMGTGELFF. The CDR3 DNA follows: TGTGCCAGCAGCGCCGGGACTATGGGCACCGGGGAGCTGTTTTTT.